This TCR beta chain was recorded in a study of tumor-infiltrating lymphocytes in oesophageal squamous cell carcinoma. TCRdb processed the PCR reads anew with MiXCR; each CDR3 protein has one entry. The sample records around 16,000 distinct CDR3 sequences, 50% being singletons. This CDR3 spans 18 amino acids. CDR1 MNHGY and CDR2 SVAAGI come from the germline V gene. The sequencing sample was made of esophageal tumor tissue. The V call is TRBV6-9, the J call TRBJ2-5; weak D call: TRBD2 (6 bases). The J call may be in error: the DNA end matches TRBJ2-7 better. The origin of this receptor is a male donor with esophageal squamous cell carcinoma. In DNA, the CDR3 is TGTGCCAGCAGTTATTTCGCGGGATTGACCCAGAGGGCCTACGAGCAGTACTTC. This encodes CASSYFAGLTQRAYEQYF.